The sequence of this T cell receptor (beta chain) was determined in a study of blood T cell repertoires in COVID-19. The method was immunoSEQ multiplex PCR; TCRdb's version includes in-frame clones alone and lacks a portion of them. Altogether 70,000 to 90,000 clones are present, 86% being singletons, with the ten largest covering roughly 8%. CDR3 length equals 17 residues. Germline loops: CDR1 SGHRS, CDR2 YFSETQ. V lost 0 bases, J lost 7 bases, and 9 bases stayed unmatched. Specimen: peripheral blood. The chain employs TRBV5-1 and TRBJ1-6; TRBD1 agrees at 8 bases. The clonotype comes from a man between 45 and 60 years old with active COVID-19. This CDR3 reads CASSLEGGDRGNSPLHF. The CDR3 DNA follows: TGCGCCAGCAGCTTGGAGGGTGGTGACAGGGGCAATTCACCCCTCCACTTT.